This T cell receptor (beta chain) derives from a study of blood T cell repertoires in COVID-19 (dated by TCRdb to 2020 to 2021). Context from the whole study: Samples from collaborators originated in the United States, Italy and Spain and spanned both the acute and convalescent phases of COVID-19. The material from the prospective study consisted of cDNA or gDNA derived from T cells, B-cell-depleted T cells, or PBMCs. Subjects who had been exposed to COVID-19, were actively infected with it, or had recovered from it provided the deeply sampled blood TCRbeta repertoires that made up the dataset. The repertoires were released in a freely available public database meant as a resource for research on the immune response to SARS-CoV-2. Samples came from the ongoing ImmuneRACE study (first 160 participants) plus 1,254 subjects from 6 global collaborators. A de-identified subject ID, COVID-19 status, age in years and sex were almost always included in the sample metadata. Where available, HLA class I and class II types were obtained from metadata supplied by the sample provider rather than from assay-based typing.

The study at large found these results: The amount of clinical and demographic metadata varied by source and participant and was provided uncurated.

One collaborating source in Seattle enrolled patients while the patients were actively infected and followed the patients over time throughout the course of disease. Each collaborating institution followed its own protocols to collect whole blood in K2EDTA tubes. For TCRbeta analysis, collaborators shipped samples as frozen whole blood, isolated PBMCs, or DNA extracted from either of those sample types. To note about this clone: Its antigen is unknown. Base qualities are missing; no much larger clone stands one base away.

The immunoSEQ Assay, a bias-controlled multiplex PCR, was used to amplify TCRbeta CDR3 regions from genomic DNA. On the study's bioinformatics: Nucleated cell counts per sample were estimated from amplification of reference gene primers within the assay. To quantify the absolute abundance of each unique TCRbeta CDR3 rearrangement, sequence reads were collapsed and filtered. For each sample, productive Simpson clonality was calculated as the square root of Simpson's diversity index over productive rearrangements. What TCRdb holds here is the immuneACCESS table cut down to in-frame rearrangements. Part of the clones is not present; checked against another copy, under half of the missing clones reflect an unresolved V gene, and the others are unexplained. The V and J calls and clone size were taken over from that table, and D and trimming were inferred from the DNA. The sample data list tens of thousands of clones, and around 90% of these were observed just once. The ten largest clones represent roughly 6.3% of the sample.

The CDR3 holds 15 amino acids from the cysteine to the phenylalanine. The CDR3 DNA has 45 bases and is translated from base 1. CDR1 and CDR2, per the germline V gene, are MGHRA and YSYEKL. Germline trimming: 2 bases from V, 5 bases from J; junction bases outside gene matches: 7. The receptor comes from a man aged 18 to 35 with COVID-19, enrolled during active disease. The specimen was peripheral blood. The chain is encoded by TRBV4-1 joined to TRBJ2-7, and 9 junction bases match TRBD2. The DNA sequence follows: TGCGCCAGCAGCCAACCGGCCCAGCGGGAGGACGAGCAGTACTTC. Translated, this gives CASSQPAQREDEQYF.